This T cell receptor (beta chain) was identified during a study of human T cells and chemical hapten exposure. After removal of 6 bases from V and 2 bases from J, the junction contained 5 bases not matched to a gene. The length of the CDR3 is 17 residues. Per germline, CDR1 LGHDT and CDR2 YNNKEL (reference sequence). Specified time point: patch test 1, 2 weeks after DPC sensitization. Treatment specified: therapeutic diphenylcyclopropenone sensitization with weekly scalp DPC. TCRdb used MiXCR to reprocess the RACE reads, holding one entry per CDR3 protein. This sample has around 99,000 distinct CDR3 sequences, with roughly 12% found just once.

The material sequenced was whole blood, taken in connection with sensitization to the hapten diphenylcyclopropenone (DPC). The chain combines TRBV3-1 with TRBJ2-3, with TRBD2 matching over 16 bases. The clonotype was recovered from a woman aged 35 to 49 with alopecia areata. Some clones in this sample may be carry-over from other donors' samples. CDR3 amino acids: CASSGTSGRGNTDTQYF. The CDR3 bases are TGTGCCAGCAGTGGGACTAGCGGGAGGGGGAACACAGATACGCAGTATTTT.